This TCR beta chain was sequenced during a study of beta chain features in type 1 diabetes. Trimming took off 3 bases at V and 0 bases at J, with 9 bases between the two ends. The CDR3 extends over 14 amino acids. In germline, CDR1 is KGHSH, CDR2 LQKENI. TCRB transcripts that were expressed got sequenced, as all of the isolated RNA had been reverse transcribed. The method was immunoSEQ multiplex PCR; TCRdb's version includes in-frame clones alone and lacks a portion of them. The sample lists almost 350,000 clones, around 8% occurring once. The source is a woman aged 18-29 years in good health. The gene calls are TRBV18 and TRBJ2-7; D uncertain. Specimen: central memory CD4+ T cells from blood. The CDR3 is CASSPGVTSYEQYF. The DNA of the CDR3 is TGTGCCAGCTCACCTGGGGTAACCTCCTACGAGCAGTACTTC.